These T cell receptor beta chains were read from a single sample in a study of shared clonotypes between healthy human individuals. Clones were sequenced by immunoSEQ multiplex PCR, and TCRdb holds only the in-frame ones, with some missing. The repertoire holds some 1,400,000 clones, with about 96% as singletons. The sample was naive CD4+ T cells sorted from blood. The source of these receptors is a man younger than 45 in good health. CDR3s include the opening cysteine and the closing phenylalanine or tryptophan. A D gene is named only where the DNA matches it firmly. Only some rows state a clone size, as once, few, many or a class for expanded clones.

v_gene	abundance	d_gene	j_gene	len	CDR3aa	CDR3nt
TRBV7-9	NA	TRBD2	TRBJ2-1	16	CASSITSGRAYNEQFF	TGTGCCAGCAGCATTACTAGCGGGAGGGCTTACAATGAGCAGTTCTTC
TRBV29-1	NA	TRBD1	TRBJ2-7	14	CSVVIGQGGYEQYF	TGCAGCGTTGTAATTGGACAGGGGGGGTACGAGCAGTACTTC
TRBV15	NA	NA	TRBJ2-3	16	CATSRKGDRSTDTQYF	TGTGCCACCAGCAGAAAGGGCGACCGAAGCACAGATACGCAGTATTTT
TRBV12-5	NA	NA	TRBJ2-3	17	CASGLVRSLFGTDTQYF	TGTGCTAGTGGTTTGGTACGATCTCTCTTTGGCACAGATACGCAGTATTTT
TRBV2	few	NA	TRBJ1-1	11	CASTRDTEAFF	TGTGCCAGCACCAGAGACACTGAAGCTTTCTTT
TRBV6-1	NA	NA	TRBJ1-2	11	CASRVNYGYTF	TGTGCCAGCAGGGTGAACTATGGCTACACCTTC
TRBV28	NA	TRBD2	TRBJ2-7	17	CASSYTLGASGTYEQYF	TGTGCCAGCAGTTACACGTTGGGGGCTAGCGGGACGTACGAGCAGTACTTC
TRBV19	NA	NA	TRBJ2-7	15	CASSEGHRSSYEQYF	TGTGCCAGTAGTGAGGGACACAGGAGCTCCTACGAGCAGTACTTC
TRBV5-1	NA	NA	TRBJ2-5	18	CASAVWKRSPPSPGTQYF	TGCGCCAGCGCGGTTTGGAAGCGGAGCCCCCCGTCTCCGGGGACCCAGTACTTC
TRBV20-1	once	NA	TRBJ2-5	11	CSALVGETQYF	TGCAGTGCCCTTGTTGGAGAGACCCAGTACTTC
TRBV11-2	NA	NA	TRBJ2-7	12	CASSSQGYEQYF	TGTGCCAGCAGCTCCCAGGGCTACGAGCAGTACTTC
TRBV5-1	NA	TRBD2	TRBJ2-1	16	CASSPLTSGRTNEQFF	TGCGCCAGCAGCCCCCTGACTAGCGGGAGAACCAATGAGCAGTTCTTC
TRBV14	NA	NA	TRBJ2-5	13	CASSQEVEETQYF	TGTGCCAGCAGCCAAGAGGTAGAGGAGACCCAGTACTTC
TRBV7-3	NA	NA	TRBJ2-5	13	CASSQGVSETQYF	TGTGCCAGCAGCCAAGGGGTCTCAGAGACCCAGTACTTC
TRBV4-1	NA	NA	TRBJ1-1	17	CASSQDGAWGGYTEAFF	TGCGCCAGCAGCCAAGATGGGGCGTGGGGGGGATACACTGAAGCTTTCTTT
TRBV28	NA	TRBD2	TRBJ2-7	15	CASSLSAGAGYEQYF	TGTGCCAGCAGTTTATCGGCGGGAGCAGGATACGAGCAGTACTTC
TRBV5-5	few	NA	TRBJ1-1	12	CASSLVRAEAFF	TGTGCCAGCAGCTTGGTCAGGGCTGAAGCTTTCTTT
TRBV18	NA	NA	TRBJ1-5	12	CASSQGFQPQHF	TGTGCCAGCTCACAGGGGTTTCAGCCCCAGCATTTT
TRBV21-1	NA	NA	TRBJ2-7	16	CASSKAIDRGQNEQYF	TGTGCCAGCAGCAAAGCCATTGACAGGGGGCAAAACGAGCAGTACTTC
TRBV28	NA	TRBD2	TRBJ2-5	15	CASRGSGRGVETQYF	TGTGCCAGCAGGGGAAGCGGGAGAGGTGTAGAGACCCAGTACTTC
TRBV2	NA	TRBD2	TRBJ2-1	20	CASRGSGTDGMQRSYNEQFF	TGTGCCAGCAGGGGGAGCGGGACGGATGGGATGCAACGCTCCTACAATGAGCAGTTCTTC
TRBV28	NA	TRBD2	TRBJ2-7	15	CASKWAGVDSYEQYF	TGTGCCAGCAAGTGGGCGGGGGTTGACTCCTACGAGCAGTACTTC
TRBV27	NA	TRBD1	TRBJ2-7	17	CASSLFGTGLSPYEQYF	TGTGCCAGCAGTTTATTCGGGACAGGACTTTCACCCTACGAGCAGTACTTC
TRBV18	NA	TRBD2	TRBJ2-7	16	CASSPVALAASYEQYF	TGTGCCAGCTCACCAGTGGCACTAGCGGCCTCCTACGAGCAGTACTTC
TRBV6-4	NA	TRBD1	TRBJ2-7	15	CASSDEARGPYEQYF	TGTGCCAGCAGTGACGAGGCCAGGGGGCCCTACGAGCAGTACTTC
TRBV5-8	NA	NA	TRBJ2-3	17	CASSGERGTGLAFGQYF	TGTGCCAGCAGCGGGGAGCGGGGGACAGGCCTGGCATTTGGGCAGTATTTT
TRBV30	NA	TRBD1	TRBJ2-7	16	CAWSVARGRGLHEQYF	TGTGCCTGGAGTGTAGCAAGGGGCAGGGGGCTGCACGAGCAGTACTTC
TRBV7-2	NA	NA	TRBJ1-1	13	CASSQTGNTEAFF	TGTGCCAGCAGCCAGACAGGGAACACTGAAGCTTTCTTT
TRBV5-1	NA	NA	TRBJ2-5	15	CASSSGGGREETQYF	TGCGCCAGCAGCAGCGGAGGGGGTCGGGAAGAGACCCAGTACTTC
TRBV6-1	few	TRBD2	TRBJ2-1	14	CASSASGDYNEQFF	TGTGCCAGCAGCGCAAGCGGGGACTACAATGAGCAGTTCTTC
TRBV28	NA	NA	TRBJ1-5	15	CASSESRVGNQPQHF	TGTGCCAGCAGTGAAAGCAGGGTCGGCAATCAGCCCCAGCATTTT
TRBV7-2	NA	NA	TRBJ2-5	13	CASSRALQETQYF	TGTGCCAGCTCCCGGGCGCTCCAAGAGACCCAGTACTTC
TRBV7-3	NA	NA	TRBJ2-1	16	CASSLTSGLGIDEQFF	TGTGCCAGCAGCTTAACGTCAGGGCTTGGGATCGATGAGCAGTTCTTC
TRBV11-2	NA	TRBD1	TRBJ1-1	14	CASSLEETGYRVFF	TGTGCCAGCAGCTTAGAGGAGACAGGGTATAGAGTTTTCTTT
TRBV5-4	NA	TRBD2	TRBJ2-5	16	CASSLRLAGGIETQYF	TGTGCCAGCAGCTTAAGACTAGCGGGAGGTATAGAGACCCAGTACTTC
TRBV19	NA	NA	TRBJ1-2	13	CASSILNLNGYTF	TGTGCCAGTAGTATATTGAATCTTAATGGCTACACCTTC
TRBV7-6	NA	TRBD2	TRBJ2-3	14	CASSSLTSGDTQYF	TGTGCCAGCAGCTCCCTTACTAGCGGAGATACGCAGTATTTT
TRBV5-5	NA	NA	TRBJ1-2	16	CASSLAVNLLRVGYTF	TGTGCCAGCAGCTTGGCCGTCAATTTGTTAAGAGTAGGCTACACCTTC
TRBV5-4	NA	NA	TRBJ2-3	16	CASSLTGRVGTDTQYF	TGTGCCAGCAGCTTGACCGGCAGGGTGGGAACAGATACGCAGTATTTT
TRBV5-5	NA	TRBD2	TRBJ2-1	14	CASSPGTKPNEQFF	TGTGCCAGCAGCCCTGGGACTAAACCCAATGAGCAGTTCTTC
TRBV5-4	NA	TRBD1	TRBJ1-2	13	CASSLNRQGGYTF	TGTGCCAGCAGCTTGAACAGACAGGGAGGCTACACCTTC
TRBV7-9	once	TRBD2	TRBJ2-3	18	CASSLALEFGLAADTQYF	TGTGCCAGCAGCTTAGCGTTGGAGTTCGGGCTAGCGGCAGATACGCAGTATTTT
TRBV14	NA	NA	TRBJ2-7	13	CASSPFGGYEQYF	TGTGCCAGCAGCCCCTTTGGGGGCTACGAGCAGTACTTC
TRBV30	NA	NA	TRBJ1-5	13	CAWGASQQGPQHF	TGTGCCTGGGGGGCAAGTCAGCAGGGGCCCCAGCATTTT
TRBV27	NA	TRBD2	TRBJ2-2	18	CASSLSLAGLISPGELFF	TGTGCCAGCAGTTTATCGCTAGCGGGCCTGATATCACCCGGGGAGCTGTTTTTT
TRBV19	NA	NA	TRBJ1-5	17	CASTLGQGGRGNQPQHF	TGTGCCAGTACCCTAGGGCAGGGCGGCCGGGGCAATCAGCCCCAGCATTTT
TRBV28	NA	NA	TRBJ2-3	17	CASSFRGSGRATDTQYF	TGTGCCAGCAGTTTTAGGGGTAGCGGAAGGGCCACAGATACGCAGTATTTT
TRBV10-3	NA	NA	TRBJ2-5	13	CAISEAGQETQYF	TGTGCCATCAGTGAGGCGGGGCAAGAGACCCAGTACTTC
TRBV28	NA	TRBD1	TRBJ2-7	15	CASSFPDRDAIEQYF	TGTGCCAGCAGTTTCCCAGACAGGGACGCGATCGAGCAGTACTTC
TRBV28	NA	NA	TRBJ2-7	13	CAISEPPKPSKYF	TGTGCCATCTCAGAACCTCCCAAACCCTCGAAGTACTTC